This T cell receptor (beta chain) stems from a study of cytomegalovirus exposure and HLA in healthy donors. General study points: A later analysis by the authors found several of the most significant clusters apparently linked to common viral pathogens. One variant, a missense change in DCLRE1C, was linked in a later analysis to TCR beta V- and J-gene trimming.

PCR was performed using 60 Vbeta and 13 Jbeta primers. Only in-frame clones appear in the TCRdb table, and some are missing; sequencing was by immunoSEQ multiplex PCR. Of about 100,000 clones listed, about three quarters are singletons. Of note for this clone: Its target is not known.

Specimen: PBMCs. The clonotype was recovered from a woman aged 18-35 years in good health and CMV-seropositive.

CDR3 nucleotide sequence: TGTGCCATCATGGAAAGAGGTGATGAGCAGTTCTTC. Its protein is CAIMERGDEQFF. The chain employs TRBV10-3 and TRBJ2-1; D not resolved. With 7 bases removed from V and 8 bases from J, the gap between germline ends came to 12 bases. This CDR3 contains 12 residues. Looked up from germline, CDR1 is ENHRY and CDR2 is SYGVKD.